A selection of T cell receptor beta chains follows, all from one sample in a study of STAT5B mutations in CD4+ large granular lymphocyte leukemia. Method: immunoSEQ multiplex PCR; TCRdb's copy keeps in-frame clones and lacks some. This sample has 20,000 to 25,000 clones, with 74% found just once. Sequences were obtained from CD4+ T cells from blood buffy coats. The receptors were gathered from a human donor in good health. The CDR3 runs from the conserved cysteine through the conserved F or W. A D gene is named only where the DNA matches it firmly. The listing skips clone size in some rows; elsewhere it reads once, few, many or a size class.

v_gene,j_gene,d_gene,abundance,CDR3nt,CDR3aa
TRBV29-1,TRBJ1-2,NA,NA,TGCAGCGTTGAAGACACTAACTATGGCTACACCTTC,CSVEDTNYGYTF
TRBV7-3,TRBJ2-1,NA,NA,TGTGCCAGCAGCTTGGGTTCTGGAAATAGCGACAATGAGCAGTTCTTC,CASSLGSGNSDNEQFF
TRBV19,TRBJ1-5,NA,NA,TGTGCCAGTAGAAGCCTGGGGCAGCCCCAGCATTTT,CASRSLGQPQHF
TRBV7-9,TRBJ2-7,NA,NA,TGTGCCAGCAGGCCCCTAAGAGGACGGGATGAAAAGTACTTC,CASRPLRGRDEKYF
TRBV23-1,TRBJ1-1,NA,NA,TGCGCCAGCCACGCCTTGGGGGGGGACACTGAAGCTTTCTTT,CASHALGGDTEAFF
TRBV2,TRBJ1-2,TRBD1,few,TGTGCCAGCAATACCCGGACAGGGGGTAATCATGGCTACACCTTC,CASNTRTGGNHGYTF
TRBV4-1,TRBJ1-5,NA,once,TGCGCCAGCAGCCAAGGAGGTCTCACAGGGATTAGCAATCAGCCCCAGCATTTT,CASSQGGLTGISNQPQHF
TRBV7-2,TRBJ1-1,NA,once,TGTGCCAGCAGCCCGACCCTAATGAACACTGAAGCTTTCTTT,CASSPTLMNTEAFF
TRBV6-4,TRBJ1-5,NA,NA,TGTGCCAGCAGCGCCGACGGGGGGGGGAATCAGCCCCAGCATTTT,CASSADGGGNQPQHF
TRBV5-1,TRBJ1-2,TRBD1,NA,TGCGCCAGCAGTGGGGGGGACAGGGGGCAACTGAGGAACTATGGCTACACCTTC,CASSGGDRGQLRNYGYTF
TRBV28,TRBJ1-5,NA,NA,TGTGCCAGCAGTTTAAGAAATTTTAGAAGGGACTTTCAGCCCCAGCATTTT,CASSLRNFRRDFQPQHF